This TCR beta chain was documented in a study of cytomegalovirus exposure and HLA in healthy donors. Details on this clone: What it binds is not known.

Study-level points and caveats: TCR beta chain V- and J-gene trimming was linked, in a later analysis, to a missense variant in DCLRE1C.

PCR primers comprised 60 Vbeta and 13 Jbeta primers. Some clones are missing from TCRdb's copy, which holds only in-frame ones; the method was immunoSEQ multiplex PCR. The sample shows about 110,000 clones, 70% to 85% of them seen only once. The sample was PBMCs. This TCR was sampled from a male donor in good health and CMV-seronegative.

CDR3 amino acids: CASSLGLAGVMQETQYF. For the CDR3, the DNA is TGTGCCAGCAGCTTAGGGTTAGCGGGAGTGATGCAAGAGACCCAGTACTTC. This chain uses TRBV7-9 with TRBJ2-5, with 9 bases lining up with TRBD2. Germline-derived CDR1 and CDR2 are SEHNR and FQNEAQ (reference sequence). The length of the CDR3 is 17 residues. The V and J ends lost 1 base and 2 bases, in that order; junction bases with no gene match: 8.